Listed below are T cell receptor beta chains from one sample, sequenced in a study of blood T cell repertoires in COVID-19. TCRdb's copy holds only in-frame clones and misses some; the assay was immunoSEQ multiplex PCR. The sample gives more than 350,000 clones, about 88% of which show up once; around 1.5% is in the top ten. Sequencing was carried out using PBMCs or T cells enriched from blood (not recorded which). The receptors shown here come from a woman aged 18 to 35 who had been exposed to COVID-19. Both conserved end residues are trimmed from each CDR3.

v_call: TRBV5-4; cdr3_length: 14; j_call: TRBJ2-3; cdr3_aa: ASSPGTIRSTDTQY
v_call: TRBV19; cdr3_length: 13; j_call: TRBJ2-2; cdr3_aa: ASSKIETNTGELF
v_call: TRBV15; cdr3_length: 12; j_call: TRBJ1-5; cdr3_aa: ATSATGRDQPQH
v_call: TRBV2; cdr3_length: 10; j_call: TRBJ1-2; cdr3_aa: ASTPTDYGYT
v_call: TRBV7-2; cdr3_length: 12; j_call: TRBJ2-7; cdr3_aa: ASSHRAGEREQY
v_call: TRBV19; cdr3_length: 12; j_call: TRBJ2-1; cdr3_aa: ASSKVAGDNEQF
v_call: TRBV6-1; cdr3_length: 13; j_call: TRBJ2-5; cdr3_aa: ASSELKYNQETQY
v_call: TRBV27; cdr3_length: 12; j_call: TRBJ2-7; cdr3_aa: ASSPQGVSYEQY
v_call: TRBV5-5; cdr3_length: 13; j_call: TRBJ2-3; cdr3_aa: ASSPGEVLTDTQY
v_call: TRBV12-3/TRBV12-4; cdr3_length: 11; j_call: TRBJ1-2; cdr3_aa: ASSLADRYGYT